The rows below give T cell receptor beta chains drawn from one sample of a study of T cells after yellow fever vaccination. TCRdb analysed the 5' RACE reads with MiXCR anew, one entry per CDR3 protein. Of about 260,000 distinct CDR3 sequences in the sample, approximately 12% were seen once. Sequenced here: CD4+ T cells sorted from PBMCs, sampled 45 days after the yellow fever booster vaccination. The receptor set was obtained from a man younger than 45 who received the YFV17D yellow fever vaccine. The conserved cysteine and the conserved F or W are not part of the CDR3 here. A D gene is named only where the DNA matches it firmly.

D gene,V gene,J gene,CDR3 protein
-,TRBV5-6,TRBJ2-1,ASSLSGLAYNEQF
-,TRBV20-1,TRBJ1-2,SPRAGENYGYT
-,TRBV12-3/TRBV12-4,TRBJ1-2,ASSSSGKIGYGYT
-,TRBV10-3,TRBJ1-5,AISQEGRGQPQH
-,TRBV27,TRBJ1-1,ASSLQGQLNTEAF
-,TRBV4-3,TRBJ2-2,ASSQDHGELF
-,TRBV11-2,TRBJ2-4,ASSEDKNIQY
TRBD2,TRBV7-2,TRBJ2-7,ASSLVAGLAGVYEQY
TRBD1,TRBV2,TRBJ1-5,ASRGDRLSVQPQH
-,TRBV6-5,TRBJ1-3,ASSYSSFSGLTDTIY
TRBD2,TRBV7-2,TRBJ2-5,ASSFRLAGGPQTQY
TRBD2,TRBV5-1,TRBJ2-5,ASSLATSGPKETQY
-,TRBV5-6,TRBJ1-2,ASSLRVVDGYT
-,TRBV5-1,TRBJ2-1,ASSKGPGSFRSYNEQF
-,TRBV7-8,TRBJ2-1,ASSPGPSSEQF
-,TRBV12-3/TRBV12-4,TRBJ2-3,ASSFQGMVADTQY
TRBD2,TRBV14,TRBJ2-7,ASSRGAGVFYEQY
-,TRBV4-3,TRBJ1-5,ASSQDRQGNQPQH
-,TRBV7-9,TRBJ2-2,ASQERGPTGELF
-,TRBV5-1,TRBJ2-1,ASSFNQLESILNEQF
TRBD1,TRBV4-3,TRBJ2-1,ASSRRTGAGEQF
TRBD1,TRBV12-3/TRBV12-4,TRBJ2-3,ASRYGQGIGTDTQY
TRBD2,TRBV7-2,TRBJ2-5,ASSPRGLAGVETQY
TRBD2,TRBV12-3/TRBV12-4,TRBJ2-2,ASTPGLAGGTGELF
-,TRBV28,TRBJ2-5,ASSLDPAMMTQY